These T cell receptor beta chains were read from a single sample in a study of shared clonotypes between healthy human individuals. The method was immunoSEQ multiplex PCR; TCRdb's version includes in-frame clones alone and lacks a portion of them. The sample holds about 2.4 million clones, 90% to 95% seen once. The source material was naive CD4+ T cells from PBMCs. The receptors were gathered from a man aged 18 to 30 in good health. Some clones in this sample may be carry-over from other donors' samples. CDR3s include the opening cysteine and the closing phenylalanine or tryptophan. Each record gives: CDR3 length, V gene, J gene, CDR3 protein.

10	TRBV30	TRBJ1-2	CAWNHYGYTF
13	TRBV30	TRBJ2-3	CAWSREMGDTQYF
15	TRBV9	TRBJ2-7	CASSGGQVATYEQYF
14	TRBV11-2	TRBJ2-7	CASSRTGSTYEQYF
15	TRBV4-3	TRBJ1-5	CASSQDQGGPQPQHF
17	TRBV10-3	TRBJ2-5	CAISEGTTGGFQETQYF
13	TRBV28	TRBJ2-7	CASSLSRGYEQYF
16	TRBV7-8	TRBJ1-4	CASSLHRVATNEKLFF
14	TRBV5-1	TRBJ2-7	CASSLVPETYEQYF
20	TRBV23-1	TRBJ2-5	CASSQFSMKASGNERETQYF
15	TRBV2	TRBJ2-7	CASKVTSVTTYEQYF
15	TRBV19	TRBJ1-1	CASSSADSLNTEAFF
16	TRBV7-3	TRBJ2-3	CASSSGLAGGADTQYF
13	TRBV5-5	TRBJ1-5	CASSFYGDQPQHF
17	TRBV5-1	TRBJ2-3	CASSLQGGILSTDTQYF
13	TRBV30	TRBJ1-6	CAWRGQGNSPLHF
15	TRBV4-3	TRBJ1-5	CASSLQNRGDQPQHF
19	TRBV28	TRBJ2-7	CASSSPRDSSTSGSYEQYF
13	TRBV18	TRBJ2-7	CASSPNLGGEQYF
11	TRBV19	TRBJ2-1	CASSHLSEQFF
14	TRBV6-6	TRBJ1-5	CASSNRGSNQPQHF
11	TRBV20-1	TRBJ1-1	CSASRYTEAFF
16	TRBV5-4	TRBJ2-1	CASSPTAGANYNEQFF
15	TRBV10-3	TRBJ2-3	CAISGGDSSTDTQYF
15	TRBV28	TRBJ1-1	CASRTRGRRNTEAFF
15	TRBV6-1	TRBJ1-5	CASSDGGLSNQPQHF
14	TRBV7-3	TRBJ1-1	CASSLSPLGGEAFF
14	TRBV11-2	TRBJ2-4	CASSSRKDGDIQYF
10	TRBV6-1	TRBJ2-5	CASMRETQYF
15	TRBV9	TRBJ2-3	CASSVEQGPPDTQYF
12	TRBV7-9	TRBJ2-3	CASSLIPDTQYF
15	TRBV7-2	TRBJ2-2	CASSPDRLNTGELFF
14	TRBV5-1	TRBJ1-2	CASSSLEAGGGYTF
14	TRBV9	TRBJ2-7	CASSVVAQGGEQYF
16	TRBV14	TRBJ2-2	CASSQEGTRRSGELFF
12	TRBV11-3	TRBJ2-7	CASSVGAEEQYF
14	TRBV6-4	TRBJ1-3	CASSDQCSGNTIYF
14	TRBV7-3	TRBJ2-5	CASRVPGFQETQYF
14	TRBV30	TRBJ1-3	CARGTGTKGNTIYF
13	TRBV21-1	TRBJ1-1	CASSFSMNTEAFF
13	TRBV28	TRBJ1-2	CASRNQGAIGYTF
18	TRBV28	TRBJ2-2	CASSFIVHRAKNTGELFF
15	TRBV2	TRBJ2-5	CASSGTSGSQETQYF
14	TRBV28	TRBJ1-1	CASSMTVPNTEAFF
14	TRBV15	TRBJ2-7	CATRAREDSYEQYF
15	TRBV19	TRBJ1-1	CASSISGGVNTEAFF
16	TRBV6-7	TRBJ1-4	CASSYWTPATNEKLFF
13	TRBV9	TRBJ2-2	CASSVLVTGELFF
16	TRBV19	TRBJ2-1	CASSTGRATSYNEQFF
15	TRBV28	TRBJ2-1	CASSSPGLGGAEQFF
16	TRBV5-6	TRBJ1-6	CASSRVETANNSPLHF
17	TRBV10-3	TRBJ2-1	CAISDFSGVLSYNEQFF
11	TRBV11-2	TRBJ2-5	CASAREETQYF
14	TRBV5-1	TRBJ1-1	CASSLGEMGTEAFF